The next 13 T cell receptor beta chains were all read from a single sample in a study of T cells after somatic rescue of genetic block. Sequencing used immunoSEQ multiplex PCR; TCRdb keeps in-frame clones, though not all of them. The table records around 67,000 clones, roughly 93% of them present only once. The sequenced sample consisted of peripheral blood mononuclear cells (PBMCs). The receptors originated from a man aged 30-40 years.

The chain combines TRBV21-1 with TRBJ2-1; TRBD2, as called in the table, went unchecked against the DNA. TRBV21-1 is reported as a pseudogene. The CDR3 runs 16 residues. The chain's CDR3 is CASSKVLAGEVNEQFF. In nucleotides, the CDR3 is TGTGCCAGCAGCAAAGTCCTAGCGGGGGAGGTGAATGAGCAGTTCTTC.

The rearrangement joins TRBV7-9 to TRBJ2-2; no reliable D call. There are 13 residues in the CDR3. The germline gives CDR1 SEHNR, CDR2 FQNEAQ (reference sequence). V lost 7 bases to trimming and J lost 6 bases, with 12 bases between them. The CDR3 nucleotides read TGTGCCAGCACCCCCATAGGAGCCGGGGAGCTGTTTTTT. It translates to CASTPIGAGELFF.

This clone was observed a single time. The V and J genes are TRBV19 and TRBJ1-1; possibly TRBD1 for D (6 bases). Trimming took 1 base from V and 2 from J, leaving 11 bases between them. This CDR3 spans 15 amino acids. Germline V CDR1 and CDR2: LNHDA, SQIVND (reference sequence). CDR3 coding DNA: TGTGCCAGTAGTATAGGCACAGGGCGTAACACTGAAGCTTTCTTT. Translation: CASSIGTGRNTEAFF.

V is TRBV4-1 and J is TRBJ2-3; unclear D gene. Trimming cost V 5 bases and J 4 bases, with 13 bases left between them. Germline values: CDR1 MGHRA, CDR2 YSYEKL. This CDR3 spans 14 amino acids. The CDR3 nucleotides read TGCGCCAGCAGCTCGTGGACCTCCGCAGATACGCAGTATTTT. It yields the protein CASSSWTSADTQYF.

The chain's CDR3 is CASSPWGSSSYEQYF. As DNA, the CDR3 is TGTGCCAGCAGCCCCTGGGGCAGCAGCTCCTACGAGCAGTACTTC. V is TRBV27 and J is TRBJ2-7; D is perhaps TRBD1 (5 bases). Germline lookup yields CDR1 MNHEY and CDR2 SMNVEV (reference sequence). The CDR3 is 15 amino acids. Between the trimmed V and J ends, which lost 6 bases and 0 bases, there was a span of 15 bases.

The J gene is TRBJ1-5, the V gene TRBV7-2; D is ambiguous. The CDR3 has 15 amino acids. CDR1 SGHTA and CDR2 FQGNSA come from the germline V gene. V was clipped by 5 bases and J by 0 bases, with 11 bases between them. CDR3 bases: TGTGCCAGCAGCCCCTATGGGTATAGCAATCAGCCCCAGCATTTT. It codes for CASSPYGYSNQPQHF. Using reference TRBV7-2 and TRBJ1-5 for the parts outside the CDR3, the full variable domain is GAGVSQSPSNKVTEKGKDVELRCDPISGHTALYWYRQSLGQGLEFLIYFQGNSAPDKSGLPSDRFSAERTGGSVSTLTIQRTQQEDSAVYLCASSPYGYSNQPQHFGDGTRLSIL.

The V gene is TRBV27, the J gene TRBJ2-1, with 11 bases fitting TRBD2. Losses at the gene ends were 6 bases for V and 7 bases for J; bases not matched to a gene: 5. CDR3 length: 14 residues. The germline gives CDR1 MNHEY, CDR2 SMNVEV (reference sequence). The CDR3, as DNA: TGTGCCAGCAGCCTTAGCGGGAGGGCGAATGAGCAGTTCTTC. Translated: CASSLSGRANEQFF.

V gene TRBV11-2 combines with J gene TRBJ2-7; D possibly corresponds to TRBD1 (6 bases). V gave up 2 bases and J gave up 0 bases, with 14 bases separating them. The CDR3 length is 16 residues. Germline assignment: CDR1 SGHAT and CDR2 FQNNGV. This chain's CDR3 is CASSLRGTTSSYEQYF. The DNA of the CDR3 is TGTGCCAGCAGCTTAAGAGGGACAACCAGCTCCTACGAGCAGTACTTC.

The sample holds one count of this clone. The CDR3 spells CASSVEAGAETQYF. CDR3 sequence (DNA): TGTGCCAGCAGCGTAGAGGCGGGAGCAGAGACCCAGTACTTC. The rearrangement joins TRBV9 to TRBJ2-5, with 7 bases that match TRBD2. V was pared by 0 bases and J by 4 bases, with 3 bases of the junction left unmatched. CDR1 and CDR2 from the germline V gene are SGDLS and YYNGEE. This CDR3 has 14 residues.

The gene calls are TRBV12-5 and TRBJ2-5, with a tentative D call TRBD1 (5 bases). The V end was cut by 1 base, the J end by 2 bases, with 11 bases between. Germline V gene lookup returns CDR1 LGHNT and CDR2 FRNRAP. This CDR3 contains 15 residues. CDR3 DNA: TGTGCTAGTGGTTTGGGCAGGGTCGAACAAGAGACCCAGTACTTC. This gives the protein CASGLGRVEQETQYF.

V gene TRBV10-1 combines with J gene TRBJ2-7; D is unresolved. Trimming left V 6 bases short and J 2 bases short, with 14 bases between. This CDR3 contains 14 residues. Germline V lookup: CDR1 WNHNN, CDR2 SYGVQD (reference sequence). CDR3 protein: CASSASERTYEQYF. The CDR3 DNA sequence: TGCGCCAGCAGCGCGTCAGAGAGAACCTACGAGCAGTACTTC.

The chain has TRBV20-1 and TRBJ2-1; 7 nucleotides agree with TRBD2. The germline V gene encodes CDR1 DFQATT and CDR2 SNEGSKA (reference sequence). CDR3 length: 11 residues. Trimming took 6 bases from V and 5 from J; bases not matched to a gene: 1. DNA for the CDR3: TGCAGTGCCCGGGGGGACAATGAGCAGTTCTTC. Its translation is CSARGDNEQFF.

The CDR3 region is CASSPVQGVYNEQFF. CDR3 sequence (DNA): TGCGCCAGCAGCCCGGTTCAGGGGGTCTACAATGAGCAGTTCTTC. This sequence joins TRBV5-1 and TRBJ2-1; 7 nucleotides align to TRBD1. The CDR3 sequence is 15 residues long. J lost 3 bases, V lost 4 bases, and 7 bases had no gene match. Looked up from germline, CDR1 is SGHRS and CDR2 is YFSETQ. Together with reference TRBV5-1 and TRBJ2-1, the CDR3 gives the full variable domain: KAGVTQTPRYLIKTRGQQVTLSCSPISGHRSVSWYQQTPGQGLQFLFEYFSETQRNKGNFPGRFSGRQFSNSRSEMNVSTLELGDSALYLCASSPVQGVYNEQFFGPGTRLTVL.